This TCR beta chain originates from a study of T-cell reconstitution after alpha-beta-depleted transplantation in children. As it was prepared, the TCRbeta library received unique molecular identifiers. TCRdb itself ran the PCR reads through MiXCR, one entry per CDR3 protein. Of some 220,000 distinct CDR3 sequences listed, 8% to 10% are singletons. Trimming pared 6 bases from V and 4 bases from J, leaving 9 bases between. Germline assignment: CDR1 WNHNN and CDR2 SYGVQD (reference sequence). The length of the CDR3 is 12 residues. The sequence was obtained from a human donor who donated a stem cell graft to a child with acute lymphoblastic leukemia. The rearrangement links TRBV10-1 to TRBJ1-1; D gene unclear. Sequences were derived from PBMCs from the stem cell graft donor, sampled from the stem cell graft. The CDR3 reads CASRGSSTEAFF. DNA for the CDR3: TGCGCCAGCAGGGGATCGAGCACTGAAGCTTTCTTT.